A selection of T cell receptor beta chains follows, all from one sample in a study of T cell changes during pregnancy in multiple sclerosis. Data came from immunoSEQ multiplex PCR; TCRdb stores just in-frame clones and leaves some out. Of 50,000 to 60,000 clones in the sample, 75% to 95% were seen once. The sample consisted of peripheral blood, taken in the first trimester of pregnancy. These receptors were obtained from a female donor in good health, enrolled as a control in a pregnancy study. The CDR3 runs from the conserved cysteine through the conserved F or W. D genes are given only for firm matches. The size of a clone is reported for some rows only, either as once, few or many, or as a class for expanded clones.

j_call d_call v_call clone_size cdr3_nt cdr3_aa
TRBJ2-5 . TRBV14 . TGTGCCAGCAGCCAAGTTGGCGAGACCCAGTACTTC CASSQVGETQYF
TRBJ2-7 TRBD2 TRBV19 few TGTGCCACCAGGACTAGCGGTACCTACGAGCAGTACTTC CATRTSGTYEQYF
TRBJ1-6 . TRBV21-1 few TGTGCCAGCACCCAAGCGAGGGTTAATTCACCCCTCCACTTT CASTQARVNSPLHF
TRBJ2-7 . TRBV6-6 . TGTGCCAGCGGTACAGGGCGGGGGTTCGAGCAGTACTTC CASGTGRGFEQYF
TRBJ1-5 . TRBV4-1 . TGCGCCAGCAGCCAATTACAGGGTGACAATCAGCCCCAGCATTTT CASSQLQGDNQPQHF
TRBJ1-6 TRBD1 TRBV7-9 . TGTGCCAGCAGCCTCGACAGGGCAAATTCACCCCTCCACTTT CASSLDRANSPLHF
TRBJ1-3 TRBD1 TRBV30 . TGTGCCTGGACGACAGGGGCCGGAAACACCATATATTTT CAWTTGAGNTIYF
TRBJ1-1 . TRBV6-5 . TGTGCCAGCAGTTACTCGCAGTCACTCATCGGGACTGAAGCTTTCTTT CASSYSQSLIGTEAFF
TRBJ2-7 TRBD1 TRBV11-2 once TGTGCCAGCAGCCATTGGGGAGACAGGGTTTACGAGCAGTACTTC CASSHWGDRVYEQYF
TRBJ2-1 TRBD2 TRBV19 . TGTGCCAGTAGTATCTCTAGCGGGACAGCCTACAATGAGCAGTTCTTC CASSISSGTAYNEQFF